The 29 T cell receptor beta chains reported below all come from one sample, sequenced in a study of a mutant IDH1 vaccine in newly diagnosed glioma. Time point defined: week 5, during vaccination. Every vaccine dose comprised 300 ug of mutant IDH1 20-mer peptide plus topical imiquimod. No antigen has been identified for these receptors. TCRdb's copy holds only in-frame clones and misses some; the assay was immunoSEQ multiplex PCR. This table has around 52,000 clones, 80% to 90% appearing once. The material sequenced was PBMCs, taken from a glioma patient whose treatment included an IDH1 peptide vaccine. All receptors come from a middle-aged woman with glioma.

V is TRBV27 and J is TRBJ2-1, with 7 bases matching TRBD2. Germline CDR1 is MNHEY and CDR2 is SMNVEV (reference sequence). The ends lost 5 bases at V and 4 bases at J; junction bases unmatched: 11. The CDR3 loop spans 16 amino acids. CDR3 DNA sequence: TGTGCCAGCAGTCCCGGACTAGGCCCAAGGTACAATGAGCAGTTCTTC. As protein: CASSPGLGPRYNEQFF.

This chain uses TRBV18 with TRBJ1-1; a weak D match, TRBD1 (5 bases). CDR3 length: 18 amino acids. The germline V and J ends were trimmed by 1 base and 0 bases, with 18 bases remaining between them. The germline V gene has CDR1 KGHSH and CDR2 LQKENI. The CDR3 DNA reads as TGTGCCAGCTCACCACGATTGACAGAAATCACCTTGAACACTGAAGCTTTCTTT. Translation: CASSPRLTEITLNTEAFF.

V gene TRBV19 combines with J gene TRBJ2-6; D not resolved. CDR1 and CDR2 (germline): LNHDA, SQIVND (reference sequence). Trimming cost V 7 bases and J 0 bases, with 7 bases left between them. The CDR3 contains 14 residues. The CDR3 DNA reads TGTGCCAGTAAGGTGAGCTCTGGGGCCAACGTCCTGACTTTC. Its translation is CASKVSSGANVLTF.

CDR3 nucleotide sequence: TGTGCCAGCAGCCAATTACAGGGCACAGATACGCAGTATTTT. The encoded protein is CASSQLQGTDTQYF. This rearrangement joins TRBV14 to TRBJ2-3, with D tentatively TRBD1 (5 bases). The CDR3 consists of 14 residues. The germline gives CDR1 SGHDN, CDR2 FVKESK. The germline V and J ends were trimmed by 2 bases and 1 base, with 7 bases remaining between them.

This sequence joins TRBV29-1 and TRBJ2-5; possible D gene TRBD2, 6 bases. Between the trimmed V and J ends, which lost 5 bases and 1 base, there was a span of 14 bases. CDR3 length: 14 residues. Germline assignment: CDR1 SQVTM and CDR2 ANQGSEA. The CDR3 DNA reads TGCAGCGTTCACCCGCGGGGAACCCAAGAGACCCAGTACTTC. It yields the protein CSVHPRGTQETQYF.

Only one count was recorded for this clone. CDR3 sequence: CASSQTGGMDYNEQFF. The CDR3 region has the DNA TGTGCCAGCTCACAAACAGGCGGGATGGACTACAATGAGCAGTTCTTC. V gene TRBV18 combines with J gene TRBJ2-1, with TRBD2 as a possible D gene (6 bases). The CDR3 is 16 amino acids. Germline CDR1 reads KGHSH; CDR2 reads LQKENI. V lost 4 bases to trimming and J lost 3 bases, with 16 bases between them.

The chain employs TRBV5-1 and TRBJ1-2; D is unclear. This CDR3 is built from 13 residues. V was pared by 7 bases and J by 7 bases, with 17 bases between. Germline CDR1 is SGHRS and CDR2 is YFSETQ. The DNA for the CDR3 is TGCGCCAGCCGGACGGGAGGATCGACTGGCTACACCTTC. It translates to CASRTGGSTGYTF.

This rearrangement joins TRBV2 to TRBJ1-2; D is possibly TRBD1 (6 bases). Germline lookup yields CDR1 SNHLY and CDR2 FYNNEI. The CDR3 runs to 14 residues. Trimming took off 8 bases at V and 4 bases at J, with 17 bases between the two ends. The CDR3 DNA reads TGTGCCAGCTGGTATGGACAGACAACCTATGGCTACACCTTC. Protein product: CASWYGQTTYGYTF.

The V and J genes are TRBV4-1 and TRBJ2-7; TRBD1 matches 7 bases. The CDR3 spans 15 residues. The germline V gene has CDR1 MGHRA and CDR2 YSYEKL. J lost 4 bases, V lost 3 bases, and 9 bases had no gene match. The DNA for the CDR3 is TGCGCCAGCAGCCAGGCCGGGACAGTATCTTACGAGCAGTACTTC. Translation: CASSQAGTVSYEQYF.

The rearrangement joins TRBV9 to TRBJ1-6; D is unclear. The CDR3 extends over 13 amino acids. Looked up from germline, CDR1 is SGDLS and CDR2 is YYNGEE. Trimming pared 5 bases from V and 7 bases from J, leaving 10 bases between. The DNA of the CDR3 is TGTGCCAGCAGGGAGTCGATGAATTCACCCCTCCACTTT. It yields the protein CASRESMNSPLHF.

The V call is TRBV5-5, the J call TRBJ1-5, with D perhaps TRBD1 (5 bases). The CDR3 contains 16 residues. CDR1 is SGHKS and CDR2 is YYEKEE in the germline V gene (reference sequence). Trimming removed 1 base at V and 4 bases at J, with 15 bases between. The CDR3: CASSLSLTALNQPQHF. DNA for the CDR3: TGTGCCAGCAGCTTGAGTTTGACAGCCCTAAATCAGCCCCAGCATTTT.

This chain's CDR3 is CAWSESNSYEQYF. The CDR3 DNA is TGTGCCTGGTCCGAGAGTAACTCCTACGAGCAGTACTTC. This sequence joins TRBV30 and TRBJ2-7; D not resolved. This CDR3 is 13 amino acids long. V shed 5 bases and J shed 0 bases, with 11 bases lying between them. The germline V gene has CDR1 GTSNPN and CDR2 SVGIG (reference sequence).

The gene calls are TRBV29-1 and TRBJ2-7; D call uncertain. The germline V and J ends were trimmed by 4 bases and 2 bases, with 12 bases remaining between them. Per the germline V gene, CDR1 is SQVTM and CDR2 is ANQGSEA. The CDR3 loop spans 13 amino acids. The CDR3 DNA reads as TGCAGCGTTGCGGCGCGGAGAGCCTACGAGCAGTACTTC. It yields the protein CSVAARRAYEQYF.

This clone came up once. J is TRBJ2-5 and V is TRBV5-4; 8 nucleotides agree with TRBD1. The V gene's germline CDR1 is SGHNT and CDR2 YYREEE (reference sequence). Trimming took 4 bases from V and 3 from J; bases not matched to a gene: 8. CDR3 length equals 15 residues. CDR3 region: CASSAGPTGEETQYF. The CDR3 DNA reads as TGTGCCAGCAGCGCGGGCCCGACAGGGGAAGAGACCCAGTACTTC.

V is TRBV6-5 and J is TRBJ1-1; D might be TRBD1 (6 bases). CDR1 MNHEY and CDR2 SVGAGI come from the germline V gene. This CDR3 is 14 amino acids long. V was cut by 5 bases and J by 1 base, with 11 bases left in between. The CDR3 DNA is TGTGCCAGCAGTAGGACAGTTTCGAACACTGAAGCTTTCTTT. It translates to CASSRTVSNTEAFF.

This chain connects TRBV15 to TRBJ2-2; D is perhaps TRBD2 (5 bases). Germline CDR1 LNHNV, CDR2 YYDKDF (reference sequence). This CDR3 spans 14 amino acids. The V end lost 2 bases, the J end lost 7 bases, and 11 bases lay between the germline ends. CDR3 residues: CATSRIIGVGELFF. CDR3 nucleotide sequence: TGTGCCACCAGCAGAATTATCGGGGTCGGGGAGCTGTTTTTT.

This chain joins TRBV7-8 and TRBJ2-7; D perhaps matches TRBD2 (5 bases). The V gene's germline CDR1 is SGHVS and CDR2 FQNEAQ. The CDR3 consists of 15 residues. Trimming took 2 bases from V and 4 from J, leaving 15 bases between them. The CDR3 region has the DNA TGTGCCAGCAGCTTACTAACGGGAAACAATTACGAGCAGTACTTC. Translation: CASSLLTGNNYEQYF.

The gene calls are TRBV15 and TRBJ2-7, with a weak D call TRBD2 (5 bases). V was trimmed by 0 bases and J by 3 bases, leaving 12 bases between them. Germline values: CDR1 LNHNV, CDR2 YYDKDF (reference sequence). CDR3 size: 15 residues. CDR3 loop: CATSRERGGYYEQYF. In DNA, the CDR3 is TGTGCCACCAGCAGAGAACGAGGCGGGTACTACGAGCAGTACTTC.

The J gene is TRBJ2-7, the V gene TRBV9; 8 bases agree with TRBD2. V trimming: 3 bases; J trimming: 5 bases; junction bases outside the gene matches: 10. CDR1 is SGDLS and CDR2 is YYNGEE in the germline V gene. This CDR3 region has 15 residues. The CDR3 DNA sequence: TGTGCCAGCAGCGCGTCAGCCGGGGGGGCAAACGAGCAGTACTTC. It specifies CASSASAGGANEQYF.

The chain recombines TRBV6-5 with TRBJ1-2; 10 bases are a match to TRBD1. This CDR3 spans 15 amino acids. CDR1 is MNHEY and CDR2 is SVGAGI in the germline V gene. Trimming removed 2 bases from V and 2 bases from J; junction bases left unmatched: 2. The CDR3 DNA sequence: TGTGCCAGCAGTTACCGGACAGGGGGGAACTATGGCTACACCTTC. As protein: CASSYRTGGNYGYTF.

As DNA, the CDR3 is TGTGCCAGCAGCTTGGCCGAGGCGGACGAGCAGTACTTC. It codes for CASSLAEADEQYF. The chain employs TRBV5-6 and TRBJ2-7; D unresolved. Between the trimmed V and J ends, which lost 0 bases and 5 bases, there was a span of 9 bases. Germline V lookup: CDR1 SGHDT, CDR2 YYEEEE. The CDR3 loop spans 13 amino acids. The full variable domain, rest sourced from reference TRBV5-6 and TRBJ2-7, is DAGVTQSPTHLIKTRGQQVTLRCSPKSGHDTVSWYQQALGQGPQFIFQYYEEEERQRGNFPDRFSGHQFPNYSSELNVNALLLGDSALYLCASSLAEADEQYFGPGTRLTVT.

CDR3 region: CASRGTSGRNSNEQFF. CDR3 nucleotides: TGTGCCAGCAGGGGTACTAGCGGGAGGAACTCCAATGAGCAGTTCTTC. This chain links TRBV2 with TRBJ2-1, with TRBD2 matching 12 bases. Germline lookup yields CDR1 SNHLY and CDR2 FYNNEI. The CDR3 totals 16 residues. V shed 6 bases, J shed 6 bases, and the junction held 9 bases outside the gene matches. The full variable domain, in which reference TRBV2 and TRBJ2-1 provide the parts outside the CDR3, is EPEVTQTPSHQVTQMGQEVILRCVPISNHLYFYWYRQILGQKVEFLVSFYNNEISEKSEIFDDQFSVERPDGSNFTLKIRSTKLEDSAMYFCASRGTSGRNSNEQFFGPGTRLTVL.

J is TRBJ2-2 and V is TRBV6-4; 8 bases line up with TRBD2. Trimming removed 10 bases from V and 4 bases from J; junction bases left unmatched: 5. Germline V CDR1 and CDR2: MRHNA, SNTAGT. This CDR3 contains 13 residues. The CDR3 protein is CATGAGATGELFF. The CDR3 region has the DNA TGTGCCACCGGAGCGGGGGCCACCGGGGAGCTGTTTTTT.

The chain joins TRBV5-1 to TRBJ2-7; D unresolved. The CDR3 loop spans 12 amino acids. V was pared by 5 bases and J by 3 bases, with 9 bases between. Germline V lookup: CDR1 SGHRS, CDR2 YFSETQ. In DNA, the CDR3 is TGCGCCAGCAGTTCGGTGGGCTACGAGCAGTACTTC. This sequence encodes CASSSVGYEQYF.

The rearrangement links TRBV30 to TRBJ2-1; 7 bases map to TRBD1. This CDR3 comprises 15 residues. Germline-derived CDR1 and CDR2 are GTSNPN and SVGIG (reference sequence). Trimming at V came to 3 bases and at J to 0 bases, leaving 5 bases not matched to a gene. Here the CDR3 DNA reads TGTGCCTGGAGGCGACAGGGCCGCTCCTACAATGAGCAGTTCTTC. It encodes CAWRRQGRSYNEQFF.

The gene calls are TRBV7-6 and TRBJ2-2; 9 bases are a match to TRBD1. Germline CDR1 is SGHVS and CDR2 is FNYEAQ. Trimming took 2 bases from V and 4 from J; bases not matched to a gene: 2. The CDR3 spans 15 residues. CDR3 sequence reads: CASSLRQGGTGELFF. The CDR3 coding sequence is TGTGCCAGCAGCTTAAGACAGGGGGGCACCGGGGAGCTGTTTTTT.

The CDR3 bases are TGTGCCAGTAGTCCAGGTGGGGGTACCTACGAGCAGTACTTC. Protein product: CASSPGGGTYEQYF. The rearrangement links TRBV19 to TRBJ2-7; D may match TRBD1 or TRBD2 (5 bases each). The CDR3 covers 14 residues. With 5 bases removed from V and 2 bases from J, the gap between germline ends came to 13 bases. Germline-derived CDR1 and CDR2 are LNHDA and SQIVND (reference sequence).

The J gene is TRBJ1-1, the V gene TRBV4-1; D unclear. The CDR3 is 13 amino acids. The germline gives CDR1 MGHRA, CDR2 YSYEKL. Deletions cut 2 bases from V and 7 bases from J, with 11 bases between. CDR3 in DNA: TGCGCCAGCAGCCAATCAGTAGGCCGTGAAGCTTTCTTT. It yields the protein CASSQSVGREAFF.

V gene TRBV30 combines with J gene TRBJ2-5, with D unclear. Trimming shortened V by 3 bases and J by 0 bases, and 2 bases separated the two germline ends. CDR1 is GTSNPN and CDR2 is SVGIG in the germline V gene (reference sequence). The CDR3 has 11 amino acids. The DNA of the CDR3 is TGTGCCTGGAGACACCAAGAGACCCAGTACTTC. Protein: CAWRHQETQYF.